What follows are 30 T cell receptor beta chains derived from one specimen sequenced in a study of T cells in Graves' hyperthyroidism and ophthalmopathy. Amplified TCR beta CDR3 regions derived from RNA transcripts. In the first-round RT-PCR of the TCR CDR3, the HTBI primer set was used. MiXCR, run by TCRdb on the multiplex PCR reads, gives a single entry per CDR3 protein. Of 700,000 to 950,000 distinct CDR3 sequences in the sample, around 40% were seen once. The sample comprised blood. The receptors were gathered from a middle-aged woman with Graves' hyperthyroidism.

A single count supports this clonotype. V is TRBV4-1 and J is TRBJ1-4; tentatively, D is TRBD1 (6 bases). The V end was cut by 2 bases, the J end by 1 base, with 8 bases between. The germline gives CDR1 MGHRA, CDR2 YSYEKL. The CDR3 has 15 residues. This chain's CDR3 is CASSQPGVTNEKLFF. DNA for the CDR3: TGCGCCAGCAGCCAACCAGGGGTAACTAATGAAAAACTGTTTTTT.

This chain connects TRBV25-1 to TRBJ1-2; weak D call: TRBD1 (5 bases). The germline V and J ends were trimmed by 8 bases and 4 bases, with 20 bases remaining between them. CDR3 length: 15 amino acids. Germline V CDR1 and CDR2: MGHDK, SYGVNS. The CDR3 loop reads CASGDGHWDRYGYTF. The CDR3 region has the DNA TGTGCCAGCGGGGATGGACACTGGGATCGCTATGGCTACACCTTC.

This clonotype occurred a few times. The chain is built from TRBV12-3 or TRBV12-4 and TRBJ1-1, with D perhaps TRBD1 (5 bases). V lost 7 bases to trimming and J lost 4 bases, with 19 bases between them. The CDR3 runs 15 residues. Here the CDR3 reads CASNSPRAGSTEAFF. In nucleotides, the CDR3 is TGTGCCAGCAATTCTCCCAGGGCAGGGTCCACTGAAGCTTTCTTT.

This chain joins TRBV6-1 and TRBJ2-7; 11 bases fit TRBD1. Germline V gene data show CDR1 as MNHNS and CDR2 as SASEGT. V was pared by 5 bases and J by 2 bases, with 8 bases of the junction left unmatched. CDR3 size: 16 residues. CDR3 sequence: CASSLPGQGETYEQYF. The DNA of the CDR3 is TGTGCCAGCAGTCTTCCGGGACAGGGGGAGACCTACGAGCAGTACTTC.

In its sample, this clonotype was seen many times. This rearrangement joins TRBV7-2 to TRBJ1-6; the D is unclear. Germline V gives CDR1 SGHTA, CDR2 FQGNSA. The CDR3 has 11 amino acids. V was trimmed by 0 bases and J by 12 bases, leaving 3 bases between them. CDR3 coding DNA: TGTGCCAGCAGCTTAGCCGGACCCCTCCACTTT. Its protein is CASSLAGPLHF.

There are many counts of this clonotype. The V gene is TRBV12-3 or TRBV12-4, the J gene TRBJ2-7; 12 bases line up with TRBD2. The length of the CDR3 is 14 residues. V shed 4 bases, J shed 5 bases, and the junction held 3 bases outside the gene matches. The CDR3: CASSSSGGAHEQYF. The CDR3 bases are TGTGCCAGCAGTTCTAGCGGGGGGGCGCACGAGCAGTACTTC.

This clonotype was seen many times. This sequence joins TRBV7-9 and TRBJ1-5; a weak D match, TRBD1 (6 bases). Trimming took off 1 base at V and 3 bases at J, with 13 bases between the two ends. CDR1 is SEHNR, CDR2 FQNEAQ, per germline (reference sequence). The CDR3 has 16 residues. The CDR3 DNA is TGTGCCAGCAGCTTAGTGGCAGGGGTACTCAATCAGCCCCAGCATTTT. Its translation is CASSLVAGVLNQPQHF.

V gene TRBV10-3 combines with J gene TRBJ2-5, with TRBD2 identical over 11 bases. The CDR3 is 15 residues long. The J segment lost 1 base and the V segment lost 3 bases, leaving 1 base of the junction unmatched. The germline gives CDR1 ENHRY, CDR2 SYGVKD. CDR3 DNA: TGTGCCATCAGTGAACTAGCGGGAGCCCAAGAGACCCAGTACTTC. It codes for CAISELAGAQETQYF.

DNA of the CDR3: TGTGCCAGCAGTTTATCAGGACAGGGACGTCAGCCCCAGCATTTT. Its translation: CASSLSGQGRQPQHF. V usage is TRBV12-3 or TRBV12-4 and J usage is TRBJ1-5; 8 bases line up with TRBD1. Germline trimming cut 2 bases from V and 6 bases from J; bases unmatched to any gene: 6. The CDR3 has 15 residues.

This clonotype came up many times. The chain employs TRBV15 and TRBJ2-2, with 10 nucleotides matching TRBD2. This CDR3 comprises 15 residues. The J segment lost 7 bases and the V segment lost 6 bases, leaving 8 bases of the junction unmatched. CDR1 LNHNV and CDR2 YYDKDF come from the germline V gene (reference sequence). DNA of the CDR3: TGTGCCACCAGTTCTGGTAGCGGGGGGATCGGGGAGCTGTTTTTT. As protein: CATSSGSGGIGELFF.

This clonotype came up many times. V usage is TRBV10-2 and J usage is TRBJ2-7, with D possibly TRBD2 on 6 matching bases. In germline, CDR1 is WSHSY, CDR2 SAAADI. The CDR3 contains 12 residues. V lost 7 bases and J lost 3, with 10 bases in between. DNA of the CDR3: TGCGCCAGCAAAGCGGACTACTACGAGCAGTACTTC. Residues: CASKADYYEQYF.

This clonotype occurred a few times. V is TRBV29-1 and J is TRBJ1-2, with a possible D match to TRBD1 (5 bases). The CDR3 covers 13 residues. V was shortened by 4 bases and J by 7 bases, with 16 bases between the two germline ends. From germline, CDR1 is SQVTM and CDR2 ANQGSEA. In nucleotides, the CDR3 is TGCAGCGTTGGAGATTGGGGCTACGGTGGCTACACCTTC. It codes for CSVGDWGYGGYTF.

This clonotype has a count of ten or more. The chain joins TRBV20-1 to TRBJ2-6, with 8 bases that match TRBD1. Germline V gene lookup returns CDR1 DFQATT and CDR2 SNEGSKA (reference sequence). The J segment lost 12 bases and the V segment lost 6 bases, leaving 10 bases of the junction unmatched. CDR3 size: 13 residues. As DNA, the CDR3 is TGCAGTGCCCGGGGACAGGAAAAGCGCGTCCTGACTTTC. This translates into CSARGQEKRVLTF.

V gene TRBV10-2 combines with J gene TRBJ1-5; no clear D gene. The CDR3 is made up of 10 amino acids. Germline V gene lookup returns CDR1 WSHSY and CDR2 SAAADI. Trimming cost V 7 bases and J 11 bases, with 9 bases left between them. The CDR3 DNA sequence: TGCGCCAGCACCGAAGGGACCCAGCATTTT. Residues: CASTEGTQHF.

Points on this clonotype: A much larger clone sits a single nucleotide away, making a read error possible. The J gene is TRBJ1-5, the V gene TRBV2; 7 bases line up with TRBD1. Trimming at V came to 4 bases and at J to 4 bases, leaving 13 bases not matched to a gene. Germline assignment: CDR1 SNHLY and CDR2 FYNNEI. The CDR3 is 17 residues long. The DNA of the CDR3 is TGTGCCAGCAGTGGGGCGGGGACAGCCCACGGGAATCAGCCCCAGCATTTT. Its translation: CASSGAGTAHGNQPQHF.

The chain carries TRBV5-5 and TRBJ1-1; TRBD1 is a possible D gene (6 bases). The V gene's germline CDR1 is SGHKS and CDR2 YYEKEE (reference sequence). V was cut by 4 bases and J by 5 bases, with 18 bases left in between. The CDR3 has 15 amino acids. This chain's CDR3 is CASSSGQRGRTEAFF. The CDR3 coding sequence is TGTGCCAGCAGCAGTGGACAGCGGGGAAGGACTGAAGCTTTCTTT.

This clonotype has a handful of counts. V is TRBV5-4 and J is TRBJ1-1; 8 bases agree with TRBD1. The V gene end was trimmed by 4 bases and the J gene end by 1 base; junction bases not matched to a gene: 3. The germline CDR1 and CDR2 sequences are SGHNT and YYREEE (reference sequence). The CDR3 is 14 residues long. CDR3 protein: CASSGTGQNTEAFF. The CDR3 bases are TGTGCCAGCAGCGGGACAGGTCAGAACACTGAAGCTTTCTTT.

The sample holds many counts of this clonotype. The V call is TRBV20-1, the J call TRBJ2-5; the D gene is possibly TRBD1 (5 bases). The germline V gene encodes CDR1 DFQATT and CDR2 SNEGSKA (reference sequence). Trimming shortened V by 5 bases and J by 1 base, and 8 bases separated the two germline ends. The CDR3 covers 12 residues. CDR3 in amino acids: CSAPDSQETQYF. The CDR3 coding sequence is TGCAGTGCTCCCGACAGCCAAGAGACCCAGTACTTC.

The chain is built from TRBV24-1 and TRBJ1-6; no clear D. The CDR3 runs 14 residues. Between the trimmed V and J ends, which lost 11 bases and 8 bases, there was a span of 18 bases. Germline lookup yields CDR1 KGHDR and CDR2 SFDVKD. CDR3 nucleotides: TGTGCCAGCAATATGTGGCTGGGCGATTCACCCCTCCACTTT. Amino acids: CASNMWLGDSPLHF.

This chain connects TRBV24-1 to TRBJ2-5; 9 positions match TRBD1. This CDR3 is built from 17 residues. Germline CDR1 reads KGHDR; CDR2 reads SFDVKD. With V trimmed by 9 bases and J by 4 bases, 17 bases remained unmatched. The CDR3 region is CATGTGTGNLPRETQYF. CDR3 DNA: TGTGCCACCGGGACAGGGACGGGCAACTTACCCAGAGAGACCCAGTACTTC.

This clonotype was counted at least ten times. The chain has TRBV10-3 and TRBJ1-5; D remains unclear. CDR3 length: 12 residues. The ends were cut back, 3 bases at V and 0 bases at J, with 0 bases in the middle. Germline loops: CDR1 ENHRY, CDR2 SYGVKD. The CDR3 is CAISDSNQPQHF. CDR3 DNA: TGTGCCATCAGTGATAGCAATCAGCCCCAGCATTTT.

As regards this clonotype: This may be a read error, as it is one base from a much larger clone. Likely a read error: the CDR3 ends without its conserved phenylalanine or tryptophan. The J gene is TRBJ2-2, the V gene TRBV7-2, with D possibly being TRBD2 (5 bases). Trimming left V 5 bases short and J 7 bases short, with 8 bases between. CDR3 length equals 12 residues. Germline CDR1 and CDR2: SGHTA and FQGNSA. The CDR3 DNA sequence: TGTGCCAGCAGCCTGGGAGTCGGGGAGCTGTTTTTA. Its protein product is CASSLGVGELFL.

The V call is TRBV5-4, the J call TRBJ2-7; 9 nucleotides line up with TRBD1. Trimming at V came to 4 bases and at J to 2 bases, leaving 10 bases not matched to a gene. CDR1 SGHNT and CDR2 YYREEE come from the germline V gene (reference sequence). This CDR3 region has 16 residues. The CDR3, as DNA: TGTGCCAGCAGCGTTACAGGGGGCGGATGGGCCTACGAGCAGTACTTC. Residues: CASSVTGGGWAYEQYF.

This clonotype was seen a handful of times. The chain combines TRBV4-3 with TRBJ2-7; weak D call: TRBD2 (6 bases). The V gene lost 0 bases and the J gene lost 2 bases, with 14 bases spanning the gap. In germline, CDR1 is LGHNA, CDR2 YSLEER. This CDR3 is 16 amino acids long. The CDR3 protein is CASSQDLRGFAYEQYF. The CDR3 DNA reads TGCGCCAGCAGCCAAGATTTACGGGGGTTTGCCTACGAGCAGTACTTC.

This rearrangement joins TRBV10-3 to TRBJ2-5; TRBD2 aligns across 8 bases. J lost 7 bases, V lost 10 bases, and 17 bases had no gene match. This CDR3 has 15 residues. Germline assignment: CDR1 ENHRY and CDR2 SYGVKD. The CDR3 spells CATLAAGGGKVTQYF. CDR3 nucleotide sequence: TGTGCCACGTTGGCTGCCGGGGGGGGTAAGGTGACCCAGTACTTC.

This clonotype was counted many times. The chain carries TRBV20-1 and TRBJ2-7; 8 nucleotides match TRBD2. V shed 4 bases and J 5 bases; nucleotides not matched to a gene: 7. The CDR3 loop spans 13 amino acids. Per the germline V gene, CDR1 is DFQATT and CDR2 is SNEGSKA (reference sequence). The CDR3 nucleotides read TGCAGTGCTATCTTGGGACTAGACAACGAGCAGTACTTC. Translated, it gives CSAILGLDNEQYF.

CDR3 sequence: CASSLNWVGTGPGEQYF. The DNA of the CDR3 is TGTGCCAGCAGCTTAAACTGGGTCGGGACAGGGCCGGGCGAGCAGTACTTC. J is TRBJ2-7 and V is TRBV7-8; 9 bases fit TRBD1. Trimming at V came to 2 bases and at J to 6 bases, leaving 14 bases not matched to a gene. This CDR3 comprises 17 residues. Germline CDR1 is SGHVS and CDR2 is FQNEAQ.

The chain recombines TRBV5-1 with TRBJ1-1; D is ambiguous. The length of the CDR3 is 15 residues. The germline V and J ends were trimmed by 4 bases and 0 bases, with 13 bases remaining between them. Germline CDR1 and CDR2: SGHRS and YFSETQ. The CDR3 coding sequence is TGCGCCAGCAGCGCCGGGGTGGTCCTGAACACTGAAGCTTTCTTT. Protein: CASSAGVVLNTEAFF. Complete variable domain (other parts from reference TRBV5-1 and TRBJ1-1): KAGVTQTPRYLIKTRGQQVTLSCSPISGHRSVSWYQQTPGQGLQFLFEYFSETQRNKGNFPGRFSGRQFSNSRSEMNVSTLELGDSALYLCASSAGVVLNTEAFFGQGTRLTVV.

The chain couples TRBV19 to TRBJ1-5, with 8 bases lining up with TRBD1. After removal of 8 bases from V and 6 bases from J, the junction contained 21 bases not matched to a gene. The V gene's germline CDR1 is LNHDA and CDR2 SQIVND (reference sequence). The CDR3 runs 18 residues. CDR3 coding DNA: TGTGCCAGTGTTTCAGGGGGCGCGGGGGAAATGGGAGGTCAGCCCCAGCATTTT. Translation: CASVSGGAGEMGGQPQHF.

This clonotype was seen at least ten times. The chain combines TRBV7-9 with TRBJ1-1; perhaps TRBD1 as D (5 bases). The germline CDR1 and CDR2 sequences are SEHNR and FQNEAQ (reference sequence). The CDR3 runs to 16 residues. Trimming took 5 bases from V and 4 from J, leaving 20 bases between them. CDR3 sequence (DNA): TGTGCCAGCAGCCCCTGGTACGGGGCTCGAGGCACTGAAGCTTTCTTT. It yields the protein CASSPWYGARGTEAFF.